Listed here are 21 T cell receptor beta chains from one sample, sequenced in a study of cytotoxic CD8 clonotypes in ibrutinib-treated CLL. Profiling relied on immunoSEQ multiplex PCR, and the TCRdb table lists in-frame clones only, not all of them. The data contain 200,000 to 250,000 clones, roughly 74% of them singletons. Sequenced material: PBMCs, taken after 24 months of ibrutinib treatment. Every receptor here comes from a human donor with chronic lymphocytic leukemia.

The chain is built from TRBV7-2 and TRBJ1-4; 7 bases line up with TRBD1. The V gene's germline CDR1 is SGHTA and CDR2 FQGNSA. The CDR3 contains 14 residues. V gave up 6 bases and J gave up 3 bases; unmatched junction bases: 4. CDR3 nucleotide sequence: TGTGCCAGCAGGCGGGACAGATCTAATGAAAAACTGTTTTTT. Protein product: CASRRDRSNEKLFF.

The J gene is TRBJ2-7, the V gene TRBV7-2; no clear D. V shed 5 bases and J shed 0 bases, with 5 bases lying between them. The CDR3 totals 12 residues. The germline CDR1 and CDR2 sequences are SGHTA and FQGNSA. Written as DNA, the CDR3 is TGTGCCAGCAGCCCTCACTCCTACGAGCAGTACTTC. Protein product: CASSPHSYEQYF. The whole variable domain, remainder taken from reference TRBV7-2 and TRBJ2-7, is GAGVSQSPSNKVTEKGKDVELRCDPISGHTALYWYRQSLGQGLEFLIYFQGNSAPDKSGLPSDRFSAERTGGSVSTLTIQRTQQEDSAVYLCASSPHSYEQYFGPGTRLTVT.

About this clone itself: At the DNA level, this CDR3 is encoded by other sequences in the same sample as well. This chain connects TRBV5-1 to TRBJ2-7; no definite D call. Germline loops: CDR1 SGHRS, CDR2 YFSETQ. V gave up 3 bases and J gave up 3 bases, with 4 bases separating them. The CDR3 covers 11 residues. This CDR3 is CASSSNYEQYF. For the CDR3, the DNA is TGCGCCAGCAGCTCGAACTACGAGCAGTACTTC.

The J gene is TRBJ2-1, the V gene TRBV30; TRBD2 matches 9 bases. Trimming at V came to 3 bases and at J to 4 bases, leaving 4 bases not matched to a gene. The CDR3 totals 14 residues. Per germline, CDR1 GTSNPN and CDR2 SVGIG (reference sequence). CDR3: CAWRLAGGYNEQFF. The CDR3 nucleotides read TGTGCCTGGAGGTTGGCGGGAGGGTACAATGAGCAGTTCTTC. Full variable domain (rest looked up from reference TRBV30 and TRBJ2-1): SQTIHQWPATLVQPVGSPLSLECTVEGTSNPNLYWYRQAAGRGLQLLFYSVGIGQISSEVPQNLSASRPQDRQFILSSKKLLLSDSGFYLCAWRLAGGYNEQFFGPGTRLTVL.

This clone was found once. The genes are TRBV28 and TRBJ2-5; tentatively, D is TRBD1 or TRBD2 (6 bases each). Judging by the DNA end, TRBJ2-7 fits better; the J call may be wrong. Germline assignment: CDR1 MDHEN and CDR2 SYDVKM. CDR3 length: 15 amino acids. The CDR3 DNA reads TGTGCCAGCACCCCGGGCCCGGGGGCAATATACGAGCAGTACTTC. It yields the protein CASTPGPGAIYEQYF.

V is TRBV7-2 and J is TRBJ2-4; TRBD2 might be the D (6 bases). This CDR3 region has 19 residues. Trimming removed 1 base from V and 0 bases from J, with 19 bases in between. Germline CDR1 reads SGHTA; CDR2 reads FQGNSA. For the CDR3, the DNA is TGTGCCAGCAGCTTAGAGGGGTTCGGGACTTTACTAGCCAAAAACATTCAGTACTTC. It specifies CASSLEGFGTLLAKNIQYF.

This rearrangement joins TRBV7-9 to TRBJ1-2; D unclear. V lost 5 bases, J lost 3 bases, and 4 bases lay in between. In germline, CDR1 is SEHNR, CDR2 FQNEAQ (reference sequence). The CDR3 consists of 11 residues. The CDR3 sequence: CASSDHYGYTF. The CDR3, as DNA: TGTGCCAGCAGCGACCACTATGGCTACACCTTC.

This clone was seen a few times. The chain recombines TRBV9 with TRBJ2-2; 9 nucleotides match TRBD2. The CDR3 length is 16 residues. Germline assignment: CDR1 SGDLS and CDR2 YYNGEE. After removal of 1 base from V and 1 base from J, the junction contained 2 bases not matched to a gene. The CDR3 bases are TGTGCCAGCAGCGTACTGACTAGCGGGAACACCGGGGAGCTGTTTTTT. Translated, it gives CASSVLTSGNTGELFF.

The DNA for the CDR3 is TGTGCCAGCAGTCCGTTAACAGGGACCTACAATGAGCAGTTCTTC. Encoded protein: CASSPLTGTYNEQFF. This sequence joins TRBV6-5 and TRBJ2-1; the D gene is possibly TRBD1 (6 bases). The CDR3 has 15 amino acids. Germline CDR1 MNHEY, CDR2 SVGAGI. Trimming stripped 5 bases from V and 2 bases from J, with 13 bases between.

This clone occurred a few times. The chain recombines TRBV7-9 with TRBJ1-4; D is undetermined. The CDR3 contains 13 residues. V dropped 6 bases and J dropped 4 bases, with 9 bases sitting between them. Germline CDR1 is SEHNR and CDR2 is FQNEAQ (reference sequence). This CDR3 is CASSYTHNEKLFF. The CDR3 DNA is TGTGCCAGCAGTTACACGCATAATGAAAAACTGTTTTTT.

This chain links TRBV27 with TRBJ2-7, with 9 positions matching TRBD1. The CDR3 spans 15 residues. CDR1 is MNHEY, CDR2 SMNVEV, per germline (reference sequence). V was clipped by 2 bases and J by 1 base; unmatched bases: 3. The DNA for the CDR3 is TGTGCCAGCAGTTTAAAAGGGACAGGGTCCTACGAGCAGTACTTC. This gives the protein CASSLKGTGSYEQYF.

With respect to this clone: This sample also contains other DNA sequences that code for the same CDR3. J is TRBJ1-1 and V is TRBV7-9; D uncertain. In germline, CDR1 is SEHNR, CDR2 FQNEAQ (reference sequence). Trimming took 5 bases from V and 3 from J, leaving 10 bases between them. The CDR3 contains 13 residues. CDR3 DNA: TGTGCCAGCAGCCCCCGACGTGACACTGAAGCTTTCTTT. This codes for CASSPRRDTEAFF.

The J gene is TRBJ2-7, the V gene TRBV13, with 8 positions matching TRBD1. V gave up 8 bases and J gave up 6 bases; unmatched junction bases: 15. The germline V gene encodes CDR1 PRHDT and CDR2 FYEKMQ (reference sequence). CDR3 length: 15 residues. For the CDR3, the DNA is TGTGCCAGCGGCGGGGCTAGTCAGGGGGCTTTCGAGCAGTACTTC. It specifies CASGGASQGAFEQYF.

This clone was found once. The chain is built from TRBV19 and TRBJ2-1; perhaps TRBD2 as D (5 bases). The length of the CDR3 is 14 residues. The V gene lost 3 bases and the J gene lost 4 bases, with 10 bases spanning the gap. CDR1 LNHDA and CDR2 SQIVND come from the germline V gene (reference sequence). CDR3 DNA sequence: TGTGCCAGTAGTATTTTCGGCGGGTACAATGAGCAGTTCTTC. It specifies CASSIFGGYNEQFF.

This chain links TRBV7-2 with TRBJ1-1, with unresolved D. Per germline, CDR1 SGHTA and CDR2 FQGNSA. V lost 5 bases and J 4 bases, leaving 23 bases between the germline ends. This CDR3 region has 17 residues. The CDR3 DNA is TGTGCCAGCAGCCCGCAGGCCGCGCAGTCTTTTCTCACTGAAGCTTTCTTT. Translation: CASSPQAAQSFLTEAFF.

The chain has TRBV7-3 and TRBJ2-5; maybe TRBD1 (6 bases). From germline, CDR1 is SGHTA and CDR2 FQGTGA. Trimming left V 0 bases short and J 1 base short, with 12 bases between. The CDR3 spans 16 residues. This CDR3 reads CASSLTVQGAQETQYF. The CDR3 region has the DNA TGTGCCAGCAGCTTAACGGTACAGGGAGCCCAAGAGACCCAGTACTTC.

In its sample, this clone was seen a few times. The CDR3 DNA reads as TGTGCCAGCAGCTCCCCCTACAATGAGCAGTTCTTC. This sequence encodes CASSSPYNEQFF. This chain links TRBV7-6 with TRBJ2-1; D is uncertain. CDR1 SGHVS and CDR2 FNYEAQ come from the germline V gene. V shed 4 bases and J shed 2 bases, with 3 bases lying between them. This CDR3 is built from 12 residues.

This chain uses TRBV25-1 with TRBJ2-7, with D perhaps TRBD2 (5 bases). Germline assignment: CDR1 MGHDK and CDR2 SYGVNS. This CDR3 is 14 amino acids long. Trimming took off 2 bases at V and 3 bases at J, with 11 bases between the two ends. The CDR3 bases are TGTGCCAGCAGTGAAACGGGGAAAATCTACGAGCAGTACTTC. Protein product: CASSETGKIYEQYF.

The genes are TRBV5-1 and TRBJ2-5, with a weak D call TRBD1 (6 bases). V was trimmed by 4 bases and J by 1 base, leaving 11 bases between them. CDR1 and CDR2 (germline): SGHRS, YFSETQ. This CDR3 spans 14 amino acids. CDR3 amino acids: CASSLGQLQETQYF. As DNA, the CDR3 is TGCGCCAGCAGCCTTGGACAGCTCCAAGAGACCCAGTACTTC.

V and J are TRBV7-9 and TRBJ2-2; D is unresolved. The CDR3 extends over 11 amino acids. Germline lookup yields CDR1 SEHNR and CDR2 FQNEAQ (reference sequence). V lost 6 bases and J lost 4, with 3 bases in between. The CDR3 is CASSFTGELFF. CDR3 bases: TGTGCCAGCAGTTTCACCGGGGAGCTGTTTTTT.

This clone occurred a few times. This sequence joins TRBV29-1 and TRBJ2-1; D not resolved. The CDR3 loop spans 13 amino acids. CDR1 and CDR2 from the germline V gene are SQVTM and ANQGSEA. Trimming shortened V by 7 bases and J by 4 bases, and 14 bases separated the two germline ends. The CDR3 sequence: CSAGLYGYNEQFF. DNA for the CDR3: TGCAGCGCCGGGCTCTATGGTTACAATGAGCAGTTCTTC.